A selection of T cell receptor beta chains follows, all from one sample in a study of neurological immune-mediated disorders. TCRdb analysed the 5' RACE reads with MiXCR anew, one entry per CDR3 protein. The repertoire holds tens of thousands of distinct CDR3 sequences, with roughly 7% as singletons. The sample consisted of PBMCs. The receptor set was obtained from a middle-aged woman in good health. CDR3s include the opening cysteine and the closing phenylalanine or tryptophan. A D gene is named only where the DNA matches it firmly. Clone size, where shown, is once, few, many, or a class for clones that have expanded.

length: 14; size: many; V: TRBV25-1; J: TRBJ2-3; D: .; CDR3: CASSEYSLTDTQYF; DNA: TGTGCCAGCAGTGAATACTCGCTCACAGATACGCAGTATTTT
length: 12; size: many; V: TRBV7-9; J: TRBJ2-7; D: .; CDR3: CASSAPGDEQYF; DNA: TGTGCCAGCAGCGCCCCCGGCGACGAGCAGTACTTC
length: 14; size: many; V: TRBV2; J: TRBJ2-7; D: .; CDR3: CASSELAGSYEQYF; DNA: TGTGCCAGCAGTGAATTGGCAGGGTCCTACGAGCAGTACTTC
length: 15; size: many; V: TRBV3-1; J: TRBJ2-3; D: .; CDR3: CASSQEGSGRNTQYF; DNA: TGTGCCAGCAGCCAAGAAGGTTCAGGGCGAAATACGCAGTATTTT
length: 16; size: many; V: TRBV27; J: TRBJ2-5; D: TRBD1; CDR3: CASGQTGGTYQETQYF; DNA: TGTGCCAGCGGACAGACAGGGGGGACGTACCAAGAGACCCAGTACTTC
length: 14; size: many; V: TRBV10-3; J: TRBJ2-7; D: TRBD1; CDR3: CAISAGQGAYEQYF; DNA: TGTGCCATCAGTGCGGGACAGGGAGCCTACGAGCAGTACTTC
length: 14; size: many; V: TRBV5-1; J: TRBJ2-2; D: .; CDR3: CASTIALNTGELFF; DNA: TGCGCCAGTACCATAGCTTTGAACACCGGGGAGCTGTTTTTT
length: 13; size: many; V: TRBV11-2; J: TRBJ2-1; D: .; CDR3: CASSPMGPAEQFF; DNA: TGTGCCAGCAGCCCCATGGGGCCCGCTGAGCAGTTCTTC
length: 14; size: many; V: TRBV12-3/TRBV12-4; J: TRBJ2-5; D: .; CDR3: CASSARQGLRTQYF; DNA: TGTGCCAGCAGTGCCAGACAGGGACTGAGGACCCAGTACTTC
length: 17; size: many; V: TRBV2; J: TRBJ2-1; D: .; CDR3: CASSEGEGRGPYNEQFF; DNA: TGTGCCAGCAGTGAAGGGGAAGGGCGTGGCCCCTACAATGAGCAGTTCTTC
length: 15; size: many; V: TRBV20-1; J: TRBJ2-1; D: .; CDR3: CSAVPGLPSHNEQFF; DNA: TGCAGTGCCGTCCCAGGACTACCCTCCCACAATGAGCAGTTCTTC
length: 14; size: many; V: TRBV10-3; J: TRBJ2-7; D: .; CDR3: CAISESGRGYEQYF; DNA: TGTGCCATCAGTGAGTCAGGCAGGGGTTACGAGCAGTACTTC
length: 16; size: many; V: TRBV6-6; J: TRBJ2-2; D: .; CDR3: CASSRAEGVYAGELFF; DNA: TGTGCCAGCAGTCGGGCCGAAGGGGTCTATGCCGGGGAGCTGTTTTTT
length: 14; size: many; V: TRBV3-1; J: TRBJ2-1; D: .; CDR3: CASSPAALYNEQFF; DNA: TGTGCCAGCAGCCCAGCGGCCCTCTACAATGAGCAGTTCTTC
length: 14; size: many; V: TRBV28; J: TRBJ1-1; D: .; CDR3: CASSLSGKRTEAFF; DNA: TGTGCCAGCAGTTTGTCGGGGAAGAGGACTGAAGCTTTCTTT
length: 12; size: many; V: TRBV20-1; J: TRBJ1-1; D: .; CDR3: CSARKVNTEAFF; DNA: TGCAGTGCTAGGAAGGTGAACACTGAAGCTTTCTTT
length: 11; size: many; V: TRBV20-1; J: TRBJ1-1; D: .; CDR3: CSARPTNAAFF; DNA: TGCAGTGCTAGGCCGACAAACGCAGCTTTCTTT
length: 17; size: many; V: TRBV10-2; J: TRBJ2-2; D: TRBD2; CDR3: CATPPASGMRDTGELFF; DNA: TGCGCCACCCCGCCGGCTAGCGGGATGAGGGACACCGGGGAGCTGTTTTTT
length: 16; size: many; V: TRBV29-1; J: TRBJ2-1; D: TRBD2; CDR3: CSVDGLAGKSYNEQFF; DNA: TGCAGCGTCGACGGACTAGCGGGAAAGTCCTACAATGAGCAGTTCTTC
length: 13; size: .; V: TRBV6-5; J: TRBJ1-1; D: .; CDR3: CASSYWDNTEAFF; DNA: TGTGCCAGCAGTTATTGGGACAACACTGAAGCTTTCTTT
length: 17; size: many; V: TRBV5-1; J: TRBJ1-2; D: .; CDR3: CASSSGGLTVSNYGYTF; DNA: TGCGCCAGCAGCTCGGGGGGTTTGACAGTCTCTAACTATGGCTACACCTTC
length: 11; size: many; V: TRBV28; J: TRBJ2-7; D: .; CDR3: CASRDPYEQYF; DNA: TGTGCCAGCAGGGATCCTTACGAGCAGTACTTC
length: 15; size: many; V: TRBV20-1; J: TRBJ1-5; D: .; CDR3: CSARKQGDSNQPQHF; DNA: TGCAGTGCTAGAAAACAGGGAGATAGCAATCAGCCCCAGCATTTT
length: 13; size: .; V: TRBV9; J: TRBJ2-7; D: .; CDR3: CASSAFGSYEQYF; DNA: TGTGCCAGCAGCGCCTTTGGGTCCTACGAGCAGTACTTC
length: 17; size: many; V: TRBV5-1; J: TRBJ1-1; D: .; CDR3: CASAPFKGKWKNAEAFF; DNA: TGCGCCAGCGCACCTTTTAAGGGAAAATGGAAGAACGCTGAAGCTTTCTTT
length: 17; size: many; V: TRBV6-2/TRBV6-3; J: TRBJ2-1; D: TRBD2; CDR3: CASSRLQERGTYNEQFF; DNA: TGTGCCAGCAGCCGGCTCCAAGAGCGGGGGACTTACAATGAGCAGTTCTTC
length: 16; size: many; V: TRBV6-6; J: TRBJ2-1; D: TRBD1; CDR3: CASSMSPGTGYSEQFF; DNA: TGTGCCAGCAGTATGAGTCCCGGGACAGGGTACAGTGAGCAGTTCTTC
length: 11; size: many; V: TRBV20-1; J: TRBJ2-3; D: .; CDR3: CSASPEDTQYF; DNA: TGCAGTGCTAGCCCGGAAGATACGCAGTATTTT
length: 14; size: many; V: TRBV6-1; J: TRBJ1-5; D: .; CDR3: CASSEEGIHQPQHF; DNA: TGTGCCAGCAGTGAAGAGGGCATCCATCAGCCCCAGCATTTT
length: 15; size: .; V: TRBV29-1; J: TRBJ1-2; D: TRBD1; CDR3: CSVRDRGNSGHGYTF; DNA: TGCAGCGTGCGGGACAGGGGCAACAGTGGGCATGGCTACACCTTC
length: 14; size: many; V: TRBV18; J: TRBJ1-1; D: TRBD1; CDR3: CASSPGQGNTEAFF; DNA: TGTGCCAGCTCACCGGGACAGGGGAACACTGAAGCTTTCTTT
length: 17; size: many; V: TRBV28; J: TRBJ2-3; D: TRBD2; CDR3: CASSSGLAGVRTDTQYF; DNA: TGTGCCAGCAGTTCGGGACTAGCGGGCGTTCGCACAGATACGCAGTATTTT
length: 18; size: many; V: TRBV20-1; J: TRBJ1-5; D: TRBD1; CDR3: CSASTRTGRGYSNQPQHF; DNA: TGCAGTGCTAGTACCCGGACAGGGAGGGGATATAGCAATCAGCCCCAGCATTTT
length: 16; size: many; V: TRBV3-1; J: TRBJ2-5; D: TRBD2; CDR3: CASSPGVTSGGETQYF; DNA: TGTGCCAGCAGCCCAGGGGTGACTAGCGGGGGAGAGACCCAGTACTTC
length: 15; size: many; V: TRBV7-2; J: TRBJ1-4; D: .; CDR3: CASSQENSGNEKLFF; DNA: TGTGCCAGCAGCCAAGAGAACTCGGGTAATGAAAAACTGTTTTTT
length: 13; size: many; V: TRBV28; J: TRBJ1-1; D: TRBD1; CDR3: CASRRQGGAEAFF; DNA: TGTGCCAGCAGGAGACAGGGTGGCGCTGAAGCTTTCTTT
length: 16; size: many; V: TRBV20-1; J: TRBJ2-2; D: TRBD2; CDR3: CSASTSGRLSTGELFF; DNA: TGCAGTGCTTCAACTAGCGGGAGGTTGAGCACCGGGGAGCTGTTTTTT
length: 16; size: many; V: TRBV28; J: TRBJ2-1; D: .; CDR3: CASSANGRGYHNEQFF; DNA: TGTGCCAGCAGTGCCAACGGGCGGGGATATCACAATGAGCAGTTCTTC
length: 13; size: many; V: TRBV6-5; J: TRBJ1-2; D: .; CDR3: CASSYGGPYGYTF; DNA: TGTGCCAGCAGTTACGGGGGACCTTATGGCTACACCTTC
length: 14; size: many; V: TRBV28; J: TRBJ1-5; D: .; CDR3: CASRGTDSNQPQHF; DNA: TGTGCCAGCAGAGGGACGGATAGCAATCAGCCCCAGCATTTT
length: 15; size: many; V: TRBV28; J: TRBJ1-5; D: .; CDR3: CAISLGRGVDQPQHF; DNA: TGTGCTATCAGTTTAGGGCGGGGTGTCGATCAGCCCCAGCATTTT
length: 16; size: many; V: TRBV5-1; J: TRBJ1-1; D: .; CDR3: CASSLKGRAIDTEAFF; DNA: TGCGCCAGCAGCTTGAAGGGCAGGGCAATTGACACTGAAGCTTTCTTT
length: 13; size: many; V: TRBV10-3; J: TRBJ1-5; D: .; CDR3: CATEQDSNQPQHF; DNA: TGTGCCACCGAACAGGATAGCAATCAGCCCCAGCATTTT
length: 13; size: many; V: TRBV10-1; J: TRBJ2-3; D: .; CDR3: CASSKGSTDTQYF; DNA: TGCGCCAGCAGTAAGGGGAGCACAGATACGCAGTATTTT
length: 16; size: few; V: TRBV6-1; J: TRBJ1-5; D: .; CDR3: CASSGGIGDVWQPQHF; DNA: TGTGCCAGCAGTGGAGGGATTGGGGACGTGTGGCAGCCCCAGCATTTT
length: 15; size: many; V: TRBV3-1; J: TRBJ2-7; D: TRBD2; CDR3: CASSRAGGGLREQYF; DNA: TGTGCCAGCAGCCGGGCGGGAGGGGGTTTGCGGGAGCAGTACTTC
length: 15; size: many; V: TRBV6-1; J: TRBJ2-3; D: TRBD2; CDR3: CASRRAGAAEDTQYF; DNA: TGTGCCAGCAGACGAGCGGGAGCCGCGGAAGATACGCAGTATTTT
length: 13; size: few; V: TRBV27; J: TRBJ2-2; D: TRBD1; CDR3: CASGTVNTGELFF; DNA: TGTGCCAGCGGGACAGTGAACACCGGGGAGCTGTTTTTT
length: 12; size: many; V: TRBV9; J: TRBJ1-2; D: .; CDR3: CASRSWTDGYTF; DNA: TGTGCCAGCCGATCCTGGACAGACGGCTACACCTTC
length: 13; size: many; V: TRBV27; J: TRBJ1-1; D: TRBD1; CDR3: CASKRTWDSKAFF; DNA: TGTGCCAGCAAGCGTACGTGGGACAGCAAAGCTTTCTTT
length: 14; size: many; V: TRBV6-5; J: TRBJ1-2; D: TRBD1; CDR3: CASSYGQGAYGYTF; DNA: TGTGCCAGCAGTTATGGTCAGGGGGCATATGGCTACACCTTC
length: 15; size: .; V: TRBV29-1; J: TRBJ2-2; D: .; CDR3: CSVMSPSANTGELFF; DNA: TGCAGCGTTATGTCCCCTTCGGCGAACACCGGGGAGCTGTTTTTT
length: 17; size: many; V: TRBV20-1; J: TRBJ2-1; D: TRBD1; CDR3: CSASRFKYRGTYNEQFF; DNA: TGCAGTGCTAGCCGATTTAAATACAGGGGCACCTACAATGAGCAGTTCTTC
length: 14; size: .; V: TRBV12-3/TRBV12-4; J: TRBJ1-1; D: .; CDR3: CSSRWGSGLTEAFF; DNA: TGTTCCAGCAGGTGGGGGTCAGGTCTCACTGAAGCTTTCTTT
length: 15; size: many; V: TRBV29-1; J: TRBJ2-1; D: .; CDR3: CSVEGPSRPYNEQFF; DNA: TGCAGCGTTGAAGGGCCTTCAAGGCCCTACAATGAGCAGTTCTTC
length: 13; size: many; V: TRBV29-1; J: TRBJ1-1; D: .; CDR3: CSAPGSRNTEAFF; DNA: TGCAGCGCCCCAGGCTCGCGGAACACTGAAGCTTTCTTT
length: 11; size: many; V: TRBV7-9; J: TRBJ2-3; D: .; CDR3: CASSRADTQYF; DNA: TGTGCCAGCAGCCGAGCAGATACGCAGTATTTT